The sequence of this TCR beta chain was determined in a study of blood T cell repertoires in COVID-19. The repertoire was sequenced with immunoSEQ multiplex PCR; TCRdb's copy has only in-frame clones and lacks some. The data hold tens of thousands of clones, with 89% observed a single time. The germline V gene has CDR1 SGHNT and CDR2 YYREEE (reference sequence). CDR3 length: 16 amino acids. Trimming took 4 bases from V and 5 from J; bases not matched to a gene: 12. The chain joins TRBV5-4 to TRBJ2-5; 9 nucleotides match TRBD1. Sequencing was performed on peripheral blood. This TCR was recovered from a man aged 55 to 70 with COVID-19, enrolled during active disease. CDR3 nucleotides: TGTGCCAGCAGCCCCTGGGACAGGGTGGAATCGGAGACCCAGTACTTC. Its protein is CASSPWDRVESETQYF.